The present T cell receptor (beta chain) was sequenced within a study of T cell repertoires in cytomegalovirus infection. This clonotype was recorded at least ten times. The germline gives CDR1 LNHNV, CDR2 YYDKDF (reference sequence). This CDR3 is built from 15 residues. The ends lost 7 bases at V and 4 bases at J; junction bases unmatched: 7. TCRdb passed the reads through MiXCR, listing each CDR3 protein once. This sample has about 180,000 distinct CDR3 sequences, with around 14% found just once. The receptor comes from a human donor in good health (CMV status not recorded). Some clones in this sample may be carry-over from other donors' samples. The chain uses TRBV15 and TRBJ2-1, with 10 bases identical to TRBD2. Sequenced sample: PBMCs. The CDR3 reads CATTGLADPYNEQFF. CDR3 nucleotides: TGTGCCACCACCGGACTAGCGGACCCTTACAATGAGCAGTTCTTC.